These 10 T cell receptor beta chains came from one sample sequenced in a study of Graves' ophthalmopathy and Graves' hyperthyroidism. Amplified material comprised TCR beta CDR3 regions derived from RNA transcripts. The library came from an HTBI-primed first-round RT-PCR and a second-round multiplex PCR. MiXCR, applied by TCRdb to the multiplex PCR reads, yields one record per CDR3 protein. This table has 600,000 to 950,000 distinct CDR3 sequences, approximately 40% appearing once. The sequenced material came from peripheral blood. All receptors come from an adult man with Graves' ophthalmopathy.

The chain carries TRBV12-3 or TRBV12-4 and TRBJ1-3; tentatively, D is TRBD1 (5 bases). CDR3 length: 15 amino acids. The V end lost 4 bases, the J end lost 2 bases, and 12 bases lay between the germline ends. CDR3 in DNA: TGTGCCAGCAGTTACTCGTACAGGACTGGAAACACCATATATTTT. Protein sequence: CASSYSYRTGNTIYF.

This clonotype came up a few times. The chain employs TRBV12-3 or TRBV12-4 and TRBJ1-2; no definite D call. V shed 6 bases and J shed 7 bases, with 15 bases lying between them. This CDR3 region has 13 residues. CDR3 DNA: TGTGCCAGCAGCCCTCGTCCGGGGTCTGGCTACACCTTC. Its translation: CASSPRPGSGYTF.

The sample holds a few counts of this clonotype. A junction end diverges from the germline sequence, so it may reflect a read error. The chain couples TRBV13 to TRBJ2-2; TRBD2 matches at 9 bases. The CDR3 runs 15 residues. CDR1 and CDR2 (germline): PRHDT, FYEKMQ (reference sequence). The CDR3 region is CASSLQTTSGGELFF. In DNA, the CDR3 is TGCGCCAGCAGCTTACAAACGACTAGCGGCGGGGAGCTGTTTTTT.

Concerning this clonotype itself: Mismatch with germline at one junction end may stem from a read error. This chain connects TRBV10-3 to TRBJ1-2, with 7 bases matching TRBD1. The CDR3 is made up of 16 amino acids. Germline CDR1 is ENHRY and CDR2 is SYGVKD. CDR3 amino acids: CASSLYSGQVYDGYTF. In DNA form, the CDR3 reads TGTGCCAGCAGTTTGTACTCAGGACAGGTTTACGATGGCTACACCTTC.

Only a few counts were recorded for this clonotype. The chain couples TRBV27 to TRBJ1-4; D unclear. CDR1 is MNHEY and CDR2 is SMNVEV in the germline V gene (reference sequence). Trimming took off 8 bases at V and 2 bases at J, with 9 bases between the two ends. The CDR3 spans 13 residues. This CDR3 reads CASLDRTNEKLFF. Written as DNA, the CDR3 is TGTGCCAGCCTCGATCGGACTAATGAAAAACTGTTTTTT.

The gene calls are TRBV7-9 and TRBJ2-5, with a possible D match to TRBD1 (5 bases). Trimming removed 3 bases from V and 9 bases from J, with 8 bases in between. The CDR3 totals 11 residues. Germline V lookup: CDR1 SEHNR, CDR2 FQNEAQ (reference sequence). The CDR3 reads CASSLGQAQYF. DNA of the CDR3: TGTGCCAGCAGCTTGGGGCAGGCCCAGTACTTC.

This rearrangement joins TRBV11-2 to TRBJ2-4; 9 nucleotides align to TRBD1. Germline V lookup: CDR1 SGHAT, CDR2 FQNNGV. The V and J ends lost 0 bases and 5 bases, in that order; junction bases with no gene match: 2. CDR3 length equals 15 residues. The CDR3 region has the DNA TGTGCCAGCAGCTTAGAGGACAGGGGCCAAAACATTCAGTACTTC. Protein: CASSLEDRGQNIQYF.

This clonotype has a handful of counts. The chain employs TRBV2 and TRBJ1-5; tentatively, D is TRBD1 (6 bases). Deletions cut 1 base from V and 7 bases from J, with 11 bases between. From germline, CDR1 is SNHLY and CDR2 FYNNEI. The CDR3 runs to 14 residues. CDR3 nucleotide sequence: TGTGCCAGCAGTGAAGACGGGGGGCTCCAGCCCCAGCATTTT. This sequence encodes CASSEDGGLQPQHF.

This clonotype came up many times. V and J are TRBV9 and TRBJ1-1; no clear D gene. V was trimmed by 0 bases and J by 4 bases, leaving 7 bases between them. In germline, CDR1 is SGDLS, CDR2 YYNGEE. The CDR3 length is 13 residues. The CDR3 nucleotides read TGTGCCAGCAGCGTAGCTCGAGGCACTGAAGCTTTCTTT. Its protein is CASSVARGTEAFF.

The rearrangement joins TRBV25-1 to TRBJ2-2, with TRBD2 matching over 8 bases. Germline-derived CDR1 and CDR2 are MGHDK and SYGVNS. V shed 4 bases and J 3 bases; nucleotides not matched to a gene: 4. The CDR3 loop spans 15 amino acids. In DNA form, the CDR3 reads TGTGCCAGCAGTGCAGCGGGGGCCTACACCGGGGAGCTGTTTTTT. It specifies CASSAAGAYTGELFF.